The present entry profiles one TCR beta chain with its context. Its matching antigen is unknown. This specimen belongs to a study of T cells in localized non-small cell lung cancer. Study results and caveats: Adjacent lung exhibited a median of about 50 among the 100 most abundant tumor clones.

Profiling relied on immunoSEQ multiplex PCR, and the TCRdb table lists in-frame clones only, not all of them. The table includes tens of thousands of clones, roughly four fifths detected once. The CDR3 is made up of 14 amino acids. The V segment lost 1 base and the J segment 6 bases; nucleotides outside the gene matches: 5. Germline V gene data show CDR1 as SGHTA and CDR2 as FQGNSA. The input for sequencing was peripheral blood, taken before any cancer treatment. The chain recombines TRBV7-2 with TRBJ1-2; 7 nucleotides match TRBD1. The clonotype comes from a female donor over 55 with stage II squamous cell lung carcinoma. The CDR3 coding sequence is TGTGCCAGCAGCTTAGGGGGGACAGAACATGGCTACACCTTC. It encodes CASSLGGTEHGYTF.